The 32 T cell receptor beta chains below were found in one sample sequenced in a study of Graves' ophthalmopathy and Graves' hyperthyroidism listed by TCRdb under 2018. Sequencing used an Illumina HiSeq 2000. TCR beta CDR3 regions were amplified from RNA transcripts for repertoire sequencing. The first round of RT-PCR was done with HTBI primers and the Qiagen OneStep RT-PCR kit, and was followed by a second round of multiplex PCR, then size selection and purification. The public reads were quality trimmed at Q25 with fastp and then assembled into clones with MiXCR by TCRdb, keeping productive beta chains. Identical CDR3 protein sequences are pooled into one entry, listed with their most common genes and DNA. Recorded for this sample are more than 1,000,000 distinct CDR3 sequences; less than 45% of them occurred a single time. Approximately 12% of the sample lies in the top ten. The sequencing input was peripheral blood or thyroid tissue (not recorded which). These receptors were obtained from an adult man with Graves' hyperthyroidism.

The rearrangement links TRBV29-1 to TRBJ2-7, with TRBD2 matching 7 bases. Germline CDR1 reads SQVTM; CDR2 reads ANQGSEA. V dropped 1 base and J dropped 2; count of bases not matched to a gene: 5. The CDR3 is made up of 14 amino acids. For the CDR3, the DNA is TGCAGCGTTGAAGGGGAGGGCAAGACCTACGAGCAGTACTTC. Residues: CSVEGEGKTYEQYF.

The chain employs TRBV10-2 and TRBJ1-6; 7 bases are a match to TRBD1. Trimming at V came to 1 base and at J to 9 bases, leaving 6 bases not matched to a gene. This CDR3 is built from 15 residues. CDR1 is WSHSY and CDR2 is SAAADI in the germline V gene. The CDR3 protein is CASSEWTGGASPLHF. The CDR3 nucleotides read TGCGCCAGCAGTGAGTGGACAGGTGGGGCTTCACCCCTCCACTTT.

The chain is built from TRBV20-1 and TRBJ2-2; TRBD1 is a possible D gene (7 bases). V lost 5 bases and J 1 base, leaving 20 bases between the germline ends. The CDR3 contains 17 residues. The germline CDR1 and CDR2 sequences are DFQATT and SNEGSKA (reference sequence). Here the CDR3 reads CSAYRGFAGMNTGELFF. In DNA, the CDR3 is TGCAGTGCTTACAGGGGTTTTGCGGGAATGAACACCGGGGAGCTGTTTTTT.

This clonotype has just a few counts. CDR3 protein: CATTKANYGYTF. The CDR3 DNA follows: TGTGCCACCACTAAGGCAAACTATGGCTACACCTTC. The chain is built from TRBV28 and TRBJ1-2; D is uncertain. The germline CDR1 and CDR2 sequences are MDHEN and SYDVKM. This CDR3 has 12 amino acids. The germline V and J ends were trimmed by 10 bases and 2 bases, with 11 bases remaining between them.

This clonotype came up a few times. The CDR3 sequence is CSVDHPGQPDLYGYTF. The CDR3 DNA is TGCAGCGTTGATCACCCCGGACAGCCTGACCTCTATGGCTACACCTTC. The chain joins TRBV29-1 to TRBJ1-2, with D tentatively TRBD1 (6 bases). Germline V CDR1 and CDR2: SQVTM, ANQGSEA. The CDR3 has 16 amino acids. Trimming took off 3 bases at V and 4 bases at J, with 21 bases between the two ends.

This clonotype occurred many times. CDR3 region: CASSQVPHEQYF. The CDR3 nucleotides read TGTGCCAGTTCCCAGGTACCCCACGAGCAGTACTTC. The chain links TRBV6-5 to TRBJ2-7; D unclear. The CDR3 is made up of 12 amino acids. The germline gives CDR1 MNHEY, CDR2 SVGAGI. V lost 9 bases and J lost 5, with 14 bases in between.

This clonotype has at least ten counts. J is TRBJ2-7 and V is TRBV11-2; D is ambiguous. The V end was cut by 0 bases, the J end by 6 bases, with 9 bases between. The CDR3 totals 13 residues. CDR1 and CDR2 (germline): SGHAT, FQNNGV. The CDR3 DNA is TGTGCCAGCAGCTTAGATACTGGGGTCGAGCAGTACTTC. Amino acids: CASSLDTGVEQYF. The complete variable domain, with remaining parts taken from reference TRBV11-2 and TRBJ2-7, reads EAGVAQSPRYKIIEKRQSVAFWCNPISGHATLYWYQQILGQGPKLLIQFQNNGVVDDSQLPKDRFSAERLKGVDSTLKIQPAKLEDSAVYLCASSLDTGVEQYFGPGTRLTVT.

The rearrangement joins TRBV14 to TRBJ1-2; TRBD1 matches 7 bases. CDR3 length equals 14 residues. Germline-derived CDR1 and CDR2 are SGHDN and FVKESK. With 5 bases clipped from V and 5 bases from J, the junction kept 8 bases outside the gene matches. CDR3: CASSRQGELYGYTF. The CDR3 DNA follows: TGTGCCAGCAGCAGACAGGGTGAACTATATGGCTACACCTTC.

In DNA, the CDR3 is TGCAGTGCTAGATCAGGAGGGACAGGTTCCTACGAGCAGTACTTC. Its translation: CSARSGGTGSYEQYF. The genes are TRBV20-1 and TRBJ2-7, with 8 bases aligning to TRBD1. Germline V gives CDR1 DFQATT, CDR2 SNEGSKA (reference sequence). Trimming at V came to 2 bases and at J to 1 base, leaving 7 bases not matched to a gene. The CDR3 is 15 residues long.

This clonotype has a single count. One junction end does not reproduce the germline sequence, and a read error may be involved. V is TRBV10-3 and J is TRBJ2-5; D unresolved. The CDR3 contains 11 residues. The germline V gene has CDR1 ENHRY and CDR2 SYGVKD. The CDR3 loop is CAISEIETQYF. The CDR3 bases are TGTGCCATCAGTGAGATCGAGACCCAATACTTC.

Points on this clonotype: One end of the junction is discordant with germline, which a read error may explain. The chain links TRBV24-1 to TRBJ2-7; D is ambiguous. This CDR3 region has 16 residues. The germline V gene encodes CDR1 KGHDR and CDR2 SFDVKD. The CDR3 is CASSLTWAGSSYEQYF. CDR3 coding DNA: TGTGCCAGCAGTTTAACTTGGGCAGGTAGCTCCTACGAGCAGTACTTC.

The V gene is TRBV20-1, the J gene TRBJ2-2; 13 nucleotides line up with TRBD2. Germline assignment: CDR1 DFQATT and CDR2 SNEGSKA (reference sequence). V gave up 0 bases and J gave up 7 bases; unmatched junction bases: 11. The CDR3 is made up of 18 amino acids. For the CDR3, the DNA is TGCAGTGCTAGAGATCCCGGGACTAGCGGGGTTTACGTCGGGGAGCTGTTTTTT. Translation: CSARDPGTSGVYVGELFF.

This clonotype was counted many times. This rearrangement joins TRBV11-2 to TRBJ2-7; D not resolved. CDR3 size: 14 residues. The ends were cut back, 1 base at V and 5 bases at J, with 12 bases in the middle. Germline lookup yields CDR1 SGHAT and CDR2 FQNNGV. The CDR3 sequence: CASSLAGDLDEQYF. Here the CDR3 DNA reads TGTGCCAGCAGCTTAGCCGGAGACCTTGACGAGCAGTACTTC.

This rearrangement joins TRBV5-8 to TRBJ1-2; the match to TRBD1 covers 7 bases. Germline V gene lookup returns CDR1 SGHTS and CDR2 YDEGEE. Unmatched junction bases numbered 8, after V lost 4 bases and J lost 8 bases. This CDR3 has 13 amino acids. DNA of the CDR3: TGTGCCAGCAGCCCCCTGACAGGGACCGGCTACACCTTC. The encoded protein is CASSPLTGTGYTF.

The chain couples TRBV18 to TRBJ1-1, with TRBD1 as a possible D gene (6 bases). The V end was cut by 4 bases, the J end by 5 bases, with 11 bases between. The length of the CDR3 is 13 residues. Germline V gene data show CDR1 as KGHSH and CDR2 as LQKENI. DNA of the CDR3: TGTGCCAGCTCACGGGGGGGCGAGACTGAAGCTTTCTTT. It yields the protein CASSRGGETEAFF.

This clonotype was observed many times. The V gene is TRBV10-3, the J gene TRBJ1-6; TRBD1 is a possible D gene (5 bases). The germline V and J ends were trimmed by 4 bases and 14 bases, with 18 bases remaining between them. Germline CDR1 is ENHRY and CDR2 is SYGVKD. The CDR3 is 14 residues long. The CDR3 DNA sequence: TGTGCCATCAGTGCCTCCCGGGACCTTCTGTCCCTCCACTTT. Protein: CAISASRDLLSLHF.

Regarding this clonotype: Since a much larger clone is just one base distant, this may be a read error. The chain couples TRBV5-1 to TRBJ1-4; 8 bases align to TRBD1. CDR3 length: 17 residues. Germline CDR1 and CDR2: SGHRS and YFSETQ. This CDR3 reads CASSPRTGNSANENLFF. CDR3 nucleotide sequence: TGCGCCAGCAGCCCACGGACAGGGAATTCGGCTAATGAAAACCTGTTTTTT.

This clonotype appeared many times. The genes are TRBV12-3 or TRBV12-4 and TRBJ2-7, with D unclear. V lost 3 bases to trimming and J lost 6 bases, with 9 bases between them. The CDR3 loop spans 12 amino acids. The CDR3 is CASSFSPLEQYF. The CDR3 DNA reads as TGTGCCAGCAGTTTCTCCCCTCTCGAGCAGTACTTC.

In DNA form, the CDR3 reads TGTGCCAGCAGCTTCCGGGGGACAGCACATCAGCCCCAGCATTTT. Protein sequence: CASSFRGTAHQPQHF. This chain joins TRBV19 and TRBJ1-5, with TRBD1 matching over 7 bases. The J segment lost 5 bases and the V segment lost 9 bases, leaving 13 bases of the junction unmatched. There are 15 residues in the CDR3. The germline gives CDR1 LNHDA, CDR2 SQIVND (reference sequence). Full variable domain (rest looked up from reference TRBV19 and TRBJ1-5): DGGITQSPKYLFRKEGQNVTLSCEQNLNHDAMYWYRQDPGQGLRLIYYSQIVNDFQKGDIAEGYSVSREKKESFPLTVTSAQKNPTAFYLCASSFRGTAHQPQHFGDGTRLSIL.

The chain links TRBV6-6 to TRBJ2-5, with 8 bases lining up with TRBD1. Trimming took 5 bases from V and 6 from J; bases not matched to a gene: 5. CDR1 MNHNY and CDR2 SVGAGI come from the germline V gene (reference sequence). The CDR3 length is 13 residues. DNA of the CDR3: TGTGCCAGCAGTAAACAGGGGGAAAAGACCCAGTACTTC. Encoded protein: CASSKQGEKTQYF.

As regards this clonotype: The missing conserved phenylalanine or tryptophan at the end of this CDR3 makes a read error likely. The DNA is left out, because the CDR3 cannot be placed on it with certainty; the CDR3 is given as TCRdb lists it. J is TRBJ2-2 and V is TRBV10-3; no DNA check was done on the table's D call, TRBD1. The CDR3 sequence runs 9 residues, both termini included. Germline V gene sequence: CDR1 ENHRY, CDR2 SYGVKD. CDR3 loop: CASSSARDR.

There are many counts of this clonotype. The chain carries TRBV7-2 and TRBJ2-7; TRBD1 matches at 8 bases. V trimming: 6 bases; J trimming: 6 bases; junction bases outside the gene matches: 10. Germline lookup yields CDR1 SGHTA and CDR2 FQGNSA. The CDR3 is 14 residues long. The DNA for the CDR3 is TGTGCCAGCAGACACTCCGGGACAGGCTCCGAGCAGTACTTC. It specifies CASRHSGTGSEQYF. Drawing the rest from reference TRBV7-2 and TRBJ2-7, the complete variable domain is GAGVSQSPSNKVTEKGKDVELRCDPISGHTALYWYRQSLGQGLEFLIYFQGNSAPDKSGLPSDRFSAERTGGSVSTLTIQRTQQEDSAVYLCASRHSGTGSEQYFGPGTRLTVT.

This clonotype was found many times. The rearrangement joins TRBV5-1 to TRBJ1-1; TRBD1 is a possible D gene (5 bases). CDR3 length equals 14 residues. Germline CDR1 SGHRS, CDR2 YFSETQ. Trimming removed 4 bases from V and 4 bases from J, with 14 bases in between. CDR3 region: CASSPTVGPTEAFF. CDR3 in DNA: TGCGCCAGCAGCCCTACAGTGGGACCCACTGAAGCTTTCTTT.

This rearrangement joins TRBV7-2 to TRBJ2-2; D remains ambiguous. CDR3 size: 15 residues. Trimming shortened V by 1 base and J by 1 base, and 7 bases separated the two germline ends. The germline V gene has CDR1 SGHTA and CDR2 FQGNSA. The CDR3 nucleotides read TGTGCCAGCAGCTTAGGACACATGAACACCGGGGAGCTGTTTTTT. Residues: CASSLGHMNTGELFF.

This clonotype has a handful of counts. This chain links TRBV11-2 with TRBJ1-1, with TRBD1 as a possible D gene (6 bases). The CDR3 contains 14 residues. Germline assignment: CDR1 SGHAT and CDR2 FQNNGV. Trimming pared 1 base from V and 10 bases from J, leaving 16 bases between. The CDR3 bases are TGTGCCAGCAGCTTAGGGGGGCCGGCGCTCGGAGCTTTCTTT. The encoded protein is CASSLGGPALGAFF.

This clonotype occurred a few times. This may come from a read error, since a much larger clone is one base off. The rearrangement uses TRBV29-1 and TRBJ1-1, with D possibly being TRBD1 (6 bases). The CDR3 has 14 residues. Between the trimmed V and J ends, which lost 6 bases and 5 bases, there was a span of 19 bases. Germline lookup yields CDR1 SQVTM and CDR2 ANQGSEA. The CDR3 region has the DNA TGCAGCGTACTGAGAGGGGGGATTGAAACTGAAGCTTTCTTT. Translating gives CSVLRGGIETEAFF.

This clonotype has at least ten counts. The chain links TRBV20-1 to TRBJ2-7; the match to TRBD2 covers 7 bases. Germline trimming cut 4 bases from V and 3 bases from J; bases unmatched to any gene: 9. The CDR3 runs to 14 residues. Germline CDR1 reads DFQATT; CDR2 reads SNEGSKA (reference sequence). The DNA of the CDR3 is TGCAGTGCTAAATCCCTGAGCGGGAACTACGAGCAGTACTTC. This sequence encodes CSAKSLSGNYEQYF.

The chain joins TRBV7-9 to TRBJ2-7, with D possibly being TRBD1 (5 bases). Trimming removed 0 bases from V and 5 bases from J, with 11 bases in between. Per the germline V gene, CDR1 is SEHNR and CDR2 is FQNEAQ (reference sequence). The CDR3 runs to 14 residues. CDR3 nucleotide sequence: TGTGCCAGCAGCTTAGCGCTGGGGCGCGACGAGCAGTACTTC. This sequence encodes CASSLALGRDEQYF.

This clonotype was picked up one time. V and J are TRBV7-9 and TRBJ1-2; D gene uncertain. V lost 7 bases and J 7 bases, leaving 19 bases between the germline ends. CDR1 and CDR2 from the germline V gene are SEHNR and FQNEAQ (reference sequence). This CDR3 is built from 14 residues. CDR3 bases: TGTGCCAGCACCGCCACGGACCTATCTAGTGGCTACACCTTC. This sequence encodes CASTATDLSSGYTF.

This clonotype was picked up many times. The rearrangement uses TRBV20-1 and TRBJ2-7; 12 nucleotides line up with TRBD1. This CDR3 is built from 15 residues. V dropped 3 bases and J dropped 6; count of bases not matched to a gene: 9. Germline CDR1 DFQATT, CDR2 SNEGSKA (reference sequence). The CDR3 DNA sequence: TGCAGTGCTAGCACGACCGGGACAGGGGGCATCGAGCAGTACTTC. Its translation is CSASTTGTGGIEQYF.

V usage is TRBV10-2 and J usage is TRBJ2-7, with TRBD1 matching over 9 bases. Germline CDR1 WSHSY, CDR2 SAAADI. The trim removed 4 bases at V and 5 bases at J, leaving 9 bases unmatched. The CDR3 loop spans 15 amino acids. CDR3 bases: TGCGCCAGCAGTGGGAGCGGGACAGGGATCGACGAGCAGTACTTC. This encodes CASSGSGTGIDEQYF.

This chain joins TRBV15 and TRBJ1-6, with 10 bases identical to TRBD1. Germline assignment: CDR1 LNHNV and CDR2 YYDKDF (reference sequence). The J segment lost 7 bases and the V segment lost 4 bases, leaving 4 bases of the junction unmatched. This CDR3 has 15 amino acids. In DNA form, the CDR3 reads TGTGCCACCAGCACCGACAGGGGGCTGAATTCACCCCTCCACTTT. It is translated as CATSTDRGLNSPLHF.